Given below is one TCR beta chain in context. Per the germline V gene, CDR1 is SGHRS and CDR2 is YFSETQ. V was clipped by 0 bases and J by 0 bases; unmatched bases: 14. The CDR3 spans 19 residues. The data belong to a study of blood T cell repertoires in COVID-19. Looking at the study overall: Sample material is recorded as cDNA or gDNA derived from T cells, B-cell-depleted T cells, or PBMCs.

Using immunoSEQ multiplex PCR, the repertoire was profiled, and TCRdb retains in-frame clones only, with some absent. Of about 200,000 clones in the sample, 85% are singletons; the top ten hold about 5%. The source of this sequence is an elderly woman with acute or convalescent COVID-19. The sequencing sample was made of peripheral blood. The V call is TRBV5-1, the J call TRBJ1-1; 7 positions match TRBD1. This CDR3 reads CASSLAGMGDSIMNTEAFF. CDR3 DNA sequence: TGCGCCAGCAGCTTGGCCGGAATGGGGGACAGCATTATGAACACTGAAGCTTTCTTT.